Presented here are 17 T cell receptor beta chains from one specimen sequenced in a study of blood T cell repertoires in COVID-19. Here immunoSEQ multiplex PCR was the method, and the copy in TCRdb shows in-frame clones only, minus some. Of approximately 170,000 clones listed, 70% to 90% are singletons. Sequences were obtained from peripheral blood. These receptors originate from a man over 45 who had recovered from COVID-19.

As DNA, the CDR3 is TGTGCCATCAGTGAGCTAGTGAACACTGAAGCTTTCTTT. Its protein is CAISELVNTEAFF. V and J are TRBV10-3 and TRBJ1-1; D gene uncertain. This CDR3 is built from 13 residues. Trimming cost V 2 bases and J 0 bases, with 4 bases left between them. Germline-derived CDR1 and CDR2 are ENHRY and SYGVKD.

Only one count was recorded for this clone. The chain recombines TRBV19 with TRBJ2-3; 7 bases agree with TRBD1. Germline values: CDR1 LNHDA, CDR2 SQIVND (reference sequence). CDR3 length equals 15 residues. The V gene end was trimmed by 5 bases and the J gene end by 1 base; junction bases not matched to a gene: 6. CDR3 loop: CASSSLGQGTDTQYF. In DNA form, the CDR3 reads TGTGCCAGTAGTTCACTCGGACAGGGCACAGATACGCAGTATTTT.

The gene calls are TRBV27 and TRBJ1-4, with D tentatively TRBD1 (5 bases). V was clipped by 5 bases and J by 8 bases, with 15 bases between them. The V gene's germline CDR1 is MNHEY and CDR2 SMNVEV (reference sequence). The CDR3 spans 14 residues. CDR3: CASSQHGAGEKLFF. The CDR3 DNA follows: TGTGCCAGCAGTCAGCACGGGGCGGGGGAAAAACTGTTTTTT.

This clone was observed a handful of times. The gene calls are TRBV5-4 and TRBJ2-1; D call uncertain. Trimming pared 4 bases from V and 9 bases from J, leaving 17 bases between. Per germline, CDR1 SGHNT and CDR2 YYREEE (reference sequence). CDR3 length: 14 residues. In nucleotides, the CDR3 is TGTGCCAGCAGCCACGACGACTTTTCCCCTGAGCAGTTCTTC. This gives the protein CASSHDDFSPEQFF.

The J gene is TRBJ2-5, the V gene TRBV10-3, with 9 bases fitting TRBD2. Unmatched junction bases numbered 5, after V lost 7 bases and J lost 2 bases. The germline V gene has CDR1 ENHRY and CDR2 SYGVKD. The CDR3 has 14 residues. CDR3 region: CAIKREETQETQYF. Here the CDR3 DNA reads TGTGCCATCAAGCGGGAGGAAACGCAAGAGACCCAGTACTTC.

The rearrangement uses TRBV27 and TRBJ1-2; a weak D match, TRBD1 (6 bases). V was cut by 2 bases and J by 4 bases, with 14 bases left in between. Germline-derived CDR1 and CDR2 are MNHEY and SMNVEV (reference sequence). The CDR3 is made up of 15 amino acids. The CDR3 region is CASSLRGALGYGYTF. CDR3 DNA sequence: TGTGCCAGCAGTTTACGGGGGGCGCTTGGCTATGGCTACACCTTC.

The chain couples TRBV6-2 or TRBV6-3 to TRBJ1-5; D is unresolved. Germline assignment: CDR1 MNHEY and CDR2 SVGEGT. CDR3 length: 12 amino acids. V was trimmed by 0 bases and J by 15 bases, leaving 12 bases between them. The CDR3 region is CASSYSPGLGHF. CDR3 sequence (DNA): TGTGCCAGCAGTTACTCTCCAGGTCTGGGGCATTTT.

V is TRBV19 and J is TRBJ1-3; perhaps TRBD1 as D (6 bases). The V and J ends lost 8 bases and 0 bases respectively, with 11 bases between them. The length of the CDR3 is 14 residues. CDR1 is LNHDA and CDR2 is SQIVND in the germline V gene (reference sequence). Here the CDR3 DNA reads TGTGCCAGTCACAGGGAGAGCTCTGGAAACACCATATATTTT. Protein sequence: CASHRESSGNTIYF.

This clone came up once. This rearrangement joins TRBV10-3 to TRBJ2-3; TRBD2 aligns across 11 bases. The germline V gene encodes CDR1 ENHRY and CDR2 SYGVKD. The V and J ends lost 2 bases and 4 bases, in that order; junction bases with no gene match: 8. The CDR3 extends over 17 amino acids. The CDR3 DNA follows: TGTGCCATCAGTGAGCCCCAACTAGCGGGAGTTGCAGATACGCAGTATTTT. Protein: CAISEPQLAGVADTQYF.

This rearrangement joins TRBV19 to TRBJ2-5; 7 bases align to TRBD1. With V trimmed by 1 base and J by 2 bases, 4 bases remained unmatched. Germline V gene sequence: CDR1 LNHDA, CDR2 SQIVND (reference sequence). CDR3 length: 15 residues. The CDR3 nucleotides are TGTGCCAGTAGTATAGGGACAGGAATACAAGAGACCCAGTACTTC. Translation gives CASSIGTGIQETQYF.

The chain recombines TRBV3-1 (or the pseudogene TRBV3-2) with TRBJ1-1; D gene ambiguous. Looked up from germline, CDR1 is LGHDT and CDR2 is YNNKEL (reference sequence). The germline V and J ends were trimmed by 0 bases and 0 bases, with 8 bases remaining between them. The CDR3 contains 15 residues. CDR3 protein: CASSQELGMNTEAFF. Here the CDR3 DNA reads TGTGCCAGCAGCCAAGAATTGGGCATGAACACTGAAGCTTTCTTT.

The V call is TRBV10-2, the J call TRBJ1-1; 8 bases align to TRBD1. Germline loops: CDR1 WSHSY, CDR2 SAAADI. V lost 6 bases to trimming and J lost 3 bases; unmatched junction nucleotides: 3. The CDR3 length is 13 residues. CDR3 residues: CASRDRGYTEAFF. The CDR3 region has the DNA TGCGCCAGCAGAGACAGGGGCTACACTGAAGCTTTCTTT.

This clone is a singleton in its sample. The rearrangement links TRBV5-5 to TRBJ1-1, with TRBD1 matching 8 bases. V dropped 3 bases and J dropped 2; count of bases not matched to a gene: 6. Germline V gene lookup returns CDR1 SGHKS and CDR2 YYEKEE (reference sequence). This CDR3 comprises 15 residues. In DNA form, the CDR3 reads TGTGCCAGCAGCTCACGGACAGGGCCCAACACTGAAGCTTTCTTT. Protein product: CASSSRTGPNTEAFF. The complete variable domain, with remaining parts taken from reference TRBV5-5 and TRBJ1-1, reads DAGVTQSPTHLIKTRGQQVTLRCSPISGHKSVSWYQQVLGQGPQFIFQYYEKEERGRGNFPDRFSARQFPNYSSELNVNALLLGDSALYLCASSSRTGPNTEAFFGQGTRLTVV.

This sequence joins TRBV5-4 and TRBJ1-5; D is unclear. The V and J ends lost 1 base and 3 bases respectively, with 8 bases between them. This CDR3 spans 14 amino acids. Germline V gene lookup returns CDR1 SGHNT and CDR2 YYREEE (reference sequence). The CDR3 DNA reads TGTGCCAGCAGCTTGTACATCCCCAATCAGCCCCAGCATTTT. Protein: CASSLYIPNQPQHF.

This chain uses TRBV5-5 with TRBJ1-3; 12 bases are a match to TRBD1. The V segment lost 0 bases and the J segment 2 bases; nucleotides outside the gene matches: 0. The CDR3 runs to 16 residues. Germline loops: CDR1 SGHKS, CDR2 YYEKEE (reference sequence). The DNA of the CDR3 is TGTGCCAGCAGCTTGGGGGACAGGGGGCCTGGAAACACCATATATTTT. Residues: CASSLGDRGPGNTIYF.

V gene TRBV21-1 combines with J gene TRBJ2-7; the table's TRBD1 call for D was not verified on the DNA. TRBV21-1 is annotated as a pseudogene. The CDR3 is 19 residues long. Here the CDR3 reads CASSKASPKGTGPAYEQYF. Written as DNA, the CDR3 is TGTGCCAGCAGCAAAGCTTCTCCTAAAGGGACAGGGCCGGCTTACGAGCAGTACTTC.

V is TRBV19 and J is TRBJ2-3; 8 bases fit TRBD1. This CDR3 contains 16 residues. The V gene's germline CDR1 is LNHDA and CDR2 SQIVND (reference sequence). Trimming at V came to 5 bases and at J to 2 bases, leaving 9 bases not matched to a gene. The CDR3 DNA reads as TGTGCCAGTAGTGAGACAGGGGTCGGAGTCACAGATACGCAGTATTTT. This sequence encodes CASSETGVGVTDTQYF.